This note documents a single T cell receptor (beta chain) sequence. There are a few counts of this clonotype. There is no known antigen for this receptor. No much larger clone exists at a distance of one base, and base qualities are not known. Libraries were prepared through RT-PCR. The sequencer was a NextSeq 550. TCRdb reprocessing: public reads trimmed at Q25 with fastp, clones called with MiXCR, in-frame beta chains kept. Rows matching on CDR3 protein sequence are summarized as one entry with the most common DNA and genes. Within this sample are approximately 61,000 distinct CDR3 sequences, with 13% of them counted one time only. The ten largest clones take up around 30% of the sample. This record comes from a study of patients and donors after allogeneic stem cell transplantation (dated by TCRdb to the early 2020s). Sample: blood, either unsorted or a sorted T cell fraction (not recorded which). The sequence derives from a human donor who was either an allogeneic HSCT recipient or a stem cell or donor lymphocyte infusion donor (not recorded which). It is not recorded whose cells these are; they may come from a transplant donor.

The DNA sequence is given as TGCGCCAGCAGCCCCGGGACTAGCGGACTACACCTCTACGAGCAGTACTTC. The resulting protein is CASSPGTSGLHLYEQYF. The chain links TRBV5-1 with TRBJ2-7; 11 central nucleotides agree with TRBD2. The CDR3, from cysteine to phenylalanine, totals 17 residues. Left in the record is the CDR3 DNA by itself, 51 bases read in frame from the first base. After removal of 4 bases from V and 3 bases from J, the junction retains 12 bases not matched to a gene. Sequences SGHRS (CDR1) and YFSETQ (CDR2) are obtained from the germline V gene.